The 8 T cell receptor beta chains below come from one sample, sequenced in a study of blood T cell repertoires in COVID-19 (dated by TCRdb to 2020 to 2022). Library preparation used the immunoSEQ multiplex PCR assay. In TCRdb, the immuneACCESS table is reduced to in-frame sequences with V and J assigned. These tables do not hold every clone; where another copy was compared, an unresolved V gene accounts for under half, and the others remain unexplained. The sample profile shows roughly 290,000 clones; roughly 87% of them were found once. The ten top clones hold about 6.1% of the sample. Sequencing was done on a sample of PBMCs or T cells enriched from blood (not recorded which). These receptors were obtained from a woman aged 40 to 55 who had recovered from COVID-19.

V usage is TRBV25-1 and J usage is TRBJ2-2; D might be TRBD1 (6 bases). Per the germline V gene, CDR1 is MGHDK and CDR2 is SYGVNS. Trimming left V 6 bases short and J 6 bases short, with 14 bases between. The CDR3 is 14 residues long. The CDR3 sequence is CASREIQGAGELFF. CDR3 coding DNA: TGTGCCAGCAGGGAAATACAGGGAGCCGGGGAGCTGTTTTTT. The full variable domain, rest sourced from reference TRBV25-1 and TRBJ2-2, is EADIYQTPRYLVIGTGKKITLECSQTMGHDKMYWYQQDPGMELHLIHYSYGVNSTEKGDLSSESTVSRIRTEHFPLTLESARPSHTSQYLCASREIQGAGELFFGEGSRLTVL.

The J gene is TRBJ2-1, the V gene TRBV7-9, with 7 bases that match TRBD2. The CDR3 extends over 12 amino acids. Unmatched junction bases numbered 3, after V lost 3 bases and J lost 10 bases. Germline V gene data show CDR1 as SEHNR and CDR2 as FQNEAQ (reference sequence). CDR3 nucleotide sequence: TGTGCCAGCAGCTTCCCCGGGGGGGAGCAGTTCTTC. Translated, it gives CASSFPGGEQFF.

The CDR3 here is CASSPRTSGSFRSFQFF. CDR3 nucleotide sequence: TGTGCCAGCAGCCCCAGAACTAGCGGTAGTTTCCGGTCTTTTCAGTTCTTC. V is TRBV7-2 and J is TRBJ2-1; 8 nucleotides agree with TRBD2. The germline CDR1 and CDR2 sequences are SGHTA and FQGNSA. Germline trimming cut 5 bases from V and 13 bases from J; bases unmatched to any gene: 22. The CDR3 is 17 amino acids.

This rearrangement joins TRBV12-3 or TRBV12-4 to TRBJ1-6, with D unclear. V shed 8 bases and J shed 10 bases, with 15 bases lying between them. The CDR3 is 13 residues long. The CDR3 protein is CASGSQEGSPLHF. The CDR3, as DNA: TGTGCCAGCGGTTCCCAAGAGGGATCACCCCTCCACTTT.

The J gene is TRBJ2-2, the V gene TRBV3-1 (or the pseudogene TRBV3-2), with TRBD2 identical over 8 bases. The germline CDR1 and CDR2 sequences are LGHDT and YNNKEL (reference sequence). V lost 8 bases, J lost 9 bases, and 11 bases stayed unmatched. The CDR3 spans 14 residues. The CDR3 DNA follows: TGTGCCAGCGCAGCGGGAGAGAGACACCGGGAGCTGTTTTTT. Translation: CASAAGERHRELFF.

The chain employs TRBV2 and TRBJ2-7; 7 positions match TRBD1. The CDR3 totals 15 residues. Trimming removed 0 bases from V and 5 bases from J; junction bases left unmatched: 7. Germline loops: CDR1 SNHLY, CDR2 FYNNEI. CDR3 nucleotides: TGTGCCAGCAGTGAAGCCCGGGACAGCCTAGACGAGCAGTACTTC. Amino acids: CASSEARDSLDEQYF.

V and J are TRBV29-1 and TRBJ2-1, with 15 bases fitting TRBD2. V lost 6 bases, J lost 6 bases, and 12 bases stayed unmatched. CDR3 length: 17 amino acids. The germline gives CDR1 SQVTM, CDR2 ANQGSEA. The chain's CDR3 is CSVPGTSGRKSSNEQFF. CDR3 coding DNA: TGCAGCGTCCCCGGGACTAGCGGGAGGAAGTCTTCCAATGAGCAGTTCTTC.

The V call is TRBV30, the J call TRBJ1-2, with TRBD1 as a possible D gene (6 bases). CDR1 and CDR2 (germline): GTSNPN, SVGIG (reference sequence). Trimming removed 3 bases from V and 4 bases from J, with 15 bases in between. The CDR3 spans 14 residues. The CDR3 coding sequence is TGTGCCTGGAGACTCTCGGGGGGCCCCTATGGCTACACCTTC. Translation gives CAWRLSGGPYGYTF. Complete variable domain (other parts from reference TRBV30 and TRBJ1-2): SQTIHQWPATLVQPVGSPLSLECTVEGTSNPNLYWYRQAAGRGLQLLFYSVGIGQISSEVPQNLSASRPQDRQFILSSKKLLLSDSGFYLCAWRLSGGPYGYTFGSGTRLTVV.